This TCR beta chain was identified during a study of control samples from healthy donors and cancer patients. Produced via immunoSEQ multiplex PCR; TCRdb's table is partial and in-frame only. The data hold approximately 120,000 clones, with 70% to 90% observed a single time. The CDR3 is made up of 12 amino acids. Trimming pared 2 bases from V and 7 bases from J, leaving 7 bases between. In germline, CDR1 is MDHEN, CDR2 SYDVKM. The sequence derives from a man between 60 and 75 years old in good health. The chain employs TRBV28 and TRBJ2-3, with D possibly TRBD1 on 5 matching bases. Sequenced sample: blood. In DNA, the CDR3 is TGTGCCAGCAGTTTACAGGACAATACGCAGTATTTT. This translates into CASSLQDNTQYF.